The rows below give T cell receptor beta chains drawn from one sample of a study of T cell repertoires in cytomegalovirus infection. TCRdb called the reads again in MiXCR, with one record for every CDR3 protein. The repertoire includes fewer than 550,000 distinct CDR3 sequences, more than 15% of them detected once, and 20% to 30% sits in the top ten. Material: CD8+ T cells from PBMCs. The receptor source for this set is a human donor in good health (CMV status not recorded). Some clones in this sample may be carry-over from other donors' samples. CDR3s leave out the opening cysteine and the closing phenylalanine or tryptophan. D genes are given only for firm matches.

j_gene: TRBJ2-3; d_gene: -; v_gene: TRBV24-1; CDR3aa: ATSDWRGTQY
j_gene: TRBJ2-7; d_gene: TRBD2; v_gene: TRBV11-2; CDR3aa: ASSLVGASGSLSYEQY
j_gene: TRBJ2-7; d_gene: TRBD1; v_gene: TRBV20-1; CDR3aa: SALGTDLGIEQY
j_gene: TRBJ2-5; d_gene: TRBD1; v_gene: TRBV6-8; CDR3aa: ASRRDRSLIQETQY
j_gene: TRBJ2-1; d_gene: -; v_gene: TRBV11-2; CDR3aa: ASGREANEQF
j_gene: TRBJ2-7; d_gene: -; v_gene: TRBV27; CDR3aa: ASSNGYDYEQY
j_gene: TRBJ2-7; d_gene: -; v_gene: TRBV6-1; CDR3aa: ASSFSGTDYEQY
j_gene: TRBJ1-2; d_gene: -; v_gene: TRBV4-1; CDR3aa: ASSQITGYGYT
j_gene: TRBJ1-4; d_gene: TRBD1; v_gene: TRBV29-1; CDR3aa: SVTGTGDATNEKLF
j_gene: TRBJ1-4; d_gene: TRBD1; v_gene: TRBV6-6; CDR3aa: ASSYRDSNEKLF
j_gene: TRBJ1-4; d_gene: TRBD1; v_gene: TRBV29-1; CDR3aa: SARGGPRGEKLF
j_gene: TRBJ2-1; d_gene: TRBD1; v_gene: TRBV12-3/TRBV12-4; CDR3aa: ASSLKGGRIYNEQF
j_gene: TRBJ1-1; d_gene: -; v_gene: TRBV12-3/TRBV12-4; CDR3aa: ASSSRLGGGTEAF
j_gene: TRBJ1-1; d_gene: -; v_gene: TRBV27; CDR3aa: ASSFGMGTEAF
j_gene: TRBJ2-5; d_gene: TRBD2; v_gene: TRBV28; CDR3aa: ASSFLSLSGRTEETQY
j_gene: TRBJ2-7; d_gene: -; v_gene: TRBV4-1; CDR3aa: ASSQGLQGVKNEQY
j_gene: TRBJ1-1; d_gene: TRBD1; v_gene: TRBV7-8; CDR3aa: ASSLKDRGPGMNTEAF
j_gene: TRBJ2-5; d_gene: TRBD1; v_gene: TRBV25-1; CDR3aa: ASSETNRGGETQY
j_gene: TRBJ2-3; d_gene: -; v_gene: TRBV5-4; CDR3aa: ASSLASGSSTDTQY
j_gene: TRBJ1-5; d_gene: -; v_gene: TRBV28; CDR3aa: ASSLIPNQPQH
j_gene: TRBJ1-1; d_gene: -; v_gene: TRBV12-3/TRBV12-4; CDR3aa: ASSFGGERGILNTEAF
j_gene: TRBJ2-2; d_gene: TRBD2; v_gene: TRBV5-1; CDR3aa: ASSLARAGDTGELF
j_gene: TRBJ1-3; d_gene: -; v_gene: TRBV9; CDR3aa: ASSVRPDRLAGNTIY
j_gene: TRBJ2-7; d_gene: -; v_gene: TRBV7-8; CDR3aa: ASSFKGAGYEQY
j_gene: TRBJ1-4; d_gene: -; v_gene: TRBV6-6; CDR3aa: ASTRGALNEKLF
j_gene: TRBJ1-1; d_gene: TRBD1; v_gene: TRBV6-5; CDR3aa: ASSSTGGGAF
j_gene: TRBJ1-1; d_gene: -; v_gene: TRBV24-1; CDR3aa: ATSDGLNTEAF
j_gene: TRBJ2-3; d_gene: TRBD2; v_gene: TRBV7-3; CDR3aa: ASSLRKISGSQYTDTQY
j_gene: TRBJ2-7; d_gene: TRBD2; v_gene: TRBV6-6; CDR3aa: ASSPPMTSTYEQY
j_gene: TRBJ1-1; d_gene: -; v_gene: TRBV6-1; CDR3aa: ANTQSMNTEAF
j_gene: TRBJ1-5; d_gene: -; v_gene: TRBV20-1; CDR3aa: SAKTQINNQPQH
j_gene: TRBJ1-2; d_gene: -; v_gene: TRBV30; CDR3aa: AWSVLGSLLYGYT
j_gene: TRBJ2-1; d_gene: TRBD2; v_gene: TRBV6-4; CDR3aa: ASSEGTSGNNEQF
j_gene: TRBJ2-2; d_gene: -; v_gene: TRBV4-2; CDR3aa: ASSQDARGDPSFNTGELF
j_gene: TRBJ2-5; d_gene: -; v_gene: TRBV7-9; CDR3aa: ASSPPDSETQY
j_gene: TRBJ1-2; d_gene: -; v_gene: TRBV19; CDR3aa: ASSPGELLGYT
j_gene: TRBJ1-2; d_gene: -; v_gene: TRBV7-8; CDR3aa: ASSLGQRDGYT
j_gene: TRBJ2-7; d_gene: -; v_gene: TRBV12-3/TRBV12-4; CDR3aa: ASSQTSTEQY
j_gene: TRBJ2-1; d_gene: TRBD2; v_gene: TRBV5-5; CDR3aa: ASSFRAGGGNEQF
j_gene: TRBJ2-1; d_gene: TRBD1; v_gene: TRBV10-3; CDR3aa: AIPRTGAANEQF
j_gene: TRBJ2-1; d_gene: -; v_gene: TRBV2; CDR3aa: ASSGRVYNEQF